Below, 29 T cell receptor beta chains from the same sample are listed, as sequenced in a study of shared clonotypes between healthy human individuals. Some clones are missing from TCRdb's copy, which holds only in-frame ones; the method was immunoSEQ multiplex PCR. This table has 2 million to 2.5 million clones, 80% to 95% appearing once. The sequenced material came from naive CD4+ T cells from PBMCs. Subset in this sample: CD45RA+ positively selected. The receptors come from a man in his late teens or twenties in good health. Some clones in this sample may be carry-over from other donors' samples.

The V call is TRBV11-3, the J call TRBJ2-1; possible D gene TRBD2, 5 bases. The germline V gene encodes CDR1 SGHNT and CDR2 YENEEA. With 0 bases removed from V and 10 bases from J, the gap between germline ends came to 10 bases. The CDR3 runs to 13 residues. CDR3 residues: CASSLDYSGEQFF. The CDR3 bases are TGTGCCAGCAGCTTAGATTATTCGGGAGAGCAGTTCTTC.

The genes are TRBV28 and TRBJ2-5; 12 nucleotides align to TRBD1. This CDR3 is built from 14 residues. The ends lost 7 bases at V and 4 bases at J; junction bases unmatched: 4. Germline V gives CDR1 MDHEN, CDR2 SYDVKM. The CDR3 DNA sequence: TGTGCCAGCACCAGGGACAGGGGGCGAGAGACCCAGTACTTC. As protein: CASTRDRGRETQYF.

The chain carries TRBV5-1 and TRBJ2-5; 9 bases fit TRBD1. Germline loops: CDR1 SGHRS, CDR2 YFSETQ. V lost 4 bases, J lost 9 bases, and 7 bases stayed unmatched. This CDR3 is 13 amino acids long. CDR3 sequence: CASSPGQGTAQYF. The CDR3 DNA is TGCGCCAGCAGCCCGGGACAGGGAACGGCCCAGTACTTC.

The chain carries TRBV6-1 and TRBJ2-1, with D tentatively TRBD1 or TRBD2 (5 bases each). Germline CDR1 MNHNS, CDR2 SASEGT. Between the trimmed V and J ends, which lost 4 bases and 2 bases, there was a span of 18 bases. The CDR3 has 17 amino acids. The CDR3 sequence is CASSVLGTMGAYNEQFF. The DNA for the CDR3 is TGTGCCAGCAGTGTCCTGGGGACGATGGGAGCCTACAATGAGCAGTTCTTC.

This chain joins TRBV9 and TRBJ2-2; D ambiguous. Trimming pared 0 bases from V and 6 bases from J, leaving 15 bases between. Germline lookup yields CDR1 SGDLS and CDR2 YYNGEE. The CDR3 totals 16 residues. Here the CDR3 DNA reads TGTGCCAGCAGCGTAGGCGTAGGGATGTTAGCCGGGGAGCTGTTTTTT. It specifies CASSVGVGMLAGELFF.

The rearrangement uses TRBV10-3 and TRBJ1-5; maybe TRBD1 (6 bases). The CDR3 covers 13 residues. The ends were cut back, 7 bases at V and 3 bases at J, with 10 bases in the middle. Germline-derived CDR1 and CDR2 are ENHRY and SYGVKD. Written as DNA, the CDR3 is TGTGCCATCAATCGGGACAACAATCAGCCCCAGCATTTT. Protein: CAINRDNNQPQHF.

V usage is TRBV20-1 and J usage is TRBJ2-1, with D perhaps TRBD2 (6 bases). The germline V and J ends were trimmed by 4 bases and 8 bases, with 9 bases remaining between them. Germline V lookup: CDR1 DFQATT, CDR2 SNEGSKA (reference sequence). The CDR3 contains 11 residues. The CDR3: CSATKRDEQFF. The CDR3 DNA sequence: TGCAGTGCTACTAAGCGGGATGAGCAGTTCTTC.

The V gene is TRBV7-2, the J gene TRBJ2-6; 7 bases line up with TRBD1. With V trimmed by 5 bases and J by 4 bases, 14 bases remained unmatched. The CDR3 loop spans 18 amino acids. The germline V gene has CDR1 SGHTA and CDR2 FQGNSA. The CDR3 DNA is TGTGCCAGCAGCACCATGAGACAGGGACCTATCGGGGCCAACGTCCTGACTTTC. This encodes CASSTMRQGPIGANVLTF.

A few counts support this clone. The same CDR3 can be traced to other DNA sequences in this sample. This sequence joins TRBV27 and TRBJ2-2; no clear D. CDR1 and CDR2 from the germline V gene are MNHEY and SMNVEV (reference sequence). Trimming cost V 4 bases and J 1 base, with 4 bases left between them. The length of the CDR3 is 13 residues. CDR3 DNA sequence: TGTGCCAGCAGTTCAGGGAACACCGGGGAGCTGTTTTTT. Translating gives CASSSGNTGELFF.

This clone was detected only once. The chain joins TRBV18 to TRBJ2-1, with D possibly being TRBD1 (5 bases). CDR1 and CDR2 from the germline V gene are KGHSH and LQKENI. The CDR3 is 12 residues long. V lost 3 bases and J lost 15, with 15 bases in between. The CDR3 DNA reads TGTGCCAGCTCACCGGCCCAGGGCCGGCGGTTCTTC. Translated, it gives CASSPAQGRRFF.

The rearrangement links TRBV11-2 to TRBJ2-1; 14 positions agree with TRBD2. The J segment lost 14 bases and the V segment lost 4 bases, leaving 7 bases of the junction unmatched. The CDR3 contains 14 residues. Germline-derived CDR1 and CDR2 are SGHAT and FQNNGV. The CDR3 loop reads CASSYTSTSGGEFF. In nucleotides, the CDR3 is TGTGCCAGCAGCTACACATCGACTAGCGGGGGGGAGTTCTTC. Complete variable domain (other parts from reference TRBV11-2 and TRBJ2-1): EAGVAQSPRYKIIEKRQSVAFWCNPISGHATLYWYQQILGQGPKLLIQFQNNGVVDDSQLPKDRFSAERLKGVDSTLKIQPAKLEDSAVYLCASSYTSTSGGEFFGPGTRLTVL.

The chain joins TRBV7-3 to TRBJ2-3; 9 bases align to TRBD2. This CDR3 has 18 amino acids. In germline, CDR1 is SGHTA, CDR2 FQGTGA. V lost 1 base, J lost 3 bases, and 11 bases stayed unmatched. The CDR3 loop reads CASSLRWSSGSSTDTQYF. The DNA of the CDR3 is TGTGCCAGCAGCTTAAGATGGAGTAGCGGGAGCTCGACAGATACGCAGTATTTT.

For this clone: Other DNA sequences in this specimen translate into the identical CDR3. V gene TRBV7-9 combines with J gene TRBJ2-5, with 7 nucleotides matching TRBD1. V dropped 0 bases and J dropped 5; count of bases not matched to a gene: 3. The CDR3 is 14 amino acids. Germline assignment: CDR1 SEHNR and CDR2 FQNEAQ (reference sequence). The CDR3 loop reads CASSLAGGGETQYF. Here the CDR3 DNA reads TGTGCCAGCAGCTTAGCAGGGGGCGGGGAGACCCAGTACTTC.

This clone was counted only a few times. V and J are TRBV6-1 and TRBJ2-7, with D tentatively TRBD2 (6 bases). V was cut by 5 bases and J by 3 bases, with 11 bases left in between. The germline V gene encodes CDR1 MNHNS and CDR2 SASEGT. The CDR3 runs to 13 residues. CDR3: CASSNWDFYEQYF. DNA of the CDR3: TGTGCCAGCAGTAATTGGGACTTCTACGAGCAGTACTTC.

Concerning this clone: Other DNA sequences in this specimen translate into the identical CDR3. The chain uses TRBV6-5 and TRBJ2-7; 12 bases are shared with TRBD2. Germline V gives CDR1 MNHEY, CDR2 SVGAGI. This CDR3 is 13 amino acids long. V shed 6 bases, J shed 4 bases, and the junction held 1 base outside the gene matches. The CDR3 DNA reads TGTGCCAGCAGGACTAGCGGGAGTTACGAGCAGTACTTC. Its protein product is CASRTSGSYEQYF.

The table lists this clone with a count of one. V is TRBV5-4 and J is TRBJ2-7; 8 nucleotides match TRBD1. The germline V gene encodes CDR1 SGHNT and CDR2 YYREEE (reference sequence). Unmatched junction bases numbered 8, after V lost 4 bases and J lost 5 bases. The CDR3 runs to 14 residues. CDR3 sequence reads: CASSLSTGEDEQYF. The CDR3 bases are TGTGCCAGCAGCCTCTCGACAGGGGAGGACGAGCAGTACTTC. Variable domain in full (rest from reference TRBV5-4 and TRBJ2-7): ETGVTQSPTHLIKTRGQQVTLRCSSQSGHNTVSWYQQALGQGPQFIFQYYREEENGRGNFPPRFSGLQFPNYSSELNVNALELDDSALYLCASSLSTGEDEQYFGPGTRLTVT.

This chain links TRBV9 with TRBJ2-1; TRBD2 matches at 7 bases. In germline, CDR1 is SGDLS, CDR2 YYNGEE. V shed 1 base and J 10 bases; nucleotides not matched to a gene: 5. This CDR3 spans 13 amino acids. This chain's CDR3 is CASSVPGRYEQFF. The CDR3 coding sequence is TGTGCCAGCAGCGTACCCGGGAGGTACGAGCAGTTCTTC.

V usage is TRBV28 and J usage is TRBJ1-5; no firm D call. This CDR3 has 16 residues. The germline CDR1 and CDR2 sequences are MDHEN and SYDVKM. V shed 2 bases and J shed 3 bases, with 14 bases lying between them. CDR3 in amino acids: CASSLVYTGLNQPQHF. The CDR3 nucleotides are TGTGCCAGCAGTTTAGTCTATACTGGACTCAATCAGCCCCAGCATTTT. Supplemented by reference TRBV28 and TRBJ1-5, the full variable domain reads DVKVTQSSRYLVKRTGEKVFLECVQDMDHENMFWYRQDPGLGLRLIYFSYDVKMKEKGDIPEGYSVSREKKERFSLILESASTNQTSMYLCASSLVYTGLNQPQHFGDGTRLSIL.

The chain combines TRBV28 with TRBJ2-7; TRBD2 is a possible D gene (5 bases). CDR3 size: 13 residues. Germline lookup yields CDR1 MDHEN and CDR2 SYDVKM. The germline V and J ends were trimmed by 7 bases and 2 bases, with 12 bases remaining between them. The CDR3 DNA reads TGTGCCAGCACCTCGGGGAAAGCCTACGAGCAGTACTTC. Its protein product is CASTSGKAYEQYF.

This clone was seen once. This chain uses TRBV5-4 with TRBJ2-7; D remains unclear. The CDR3 consists of 14 residues. Germline V CDR1 and CDR2: SGHNT, YYREEE (reference sequence). Trimming left V 0 bases short and J 1 base short, with 8 bases between. The CDR3 loop reads CASSLGQTSYEQYF. DNA for the CDR3: TGTGCCAGCAGCTTGGGGCAGACTTCCTACGAGCAGTACTTC.

The chain is built from TRBV19 and TRBJ2-3; 10 positions match TRBD2. The CDR3 totals 14 residues. CDR1 LNHDA and CDR2 SQIVND come from the germline V gene (reference sequence). V lost 10 bases to trimming and J lost 4 bases; unmatched junction nucleotides: 8. The CDR3 DNA sequence: TGTGCCACCTCTAGCGGGAGAGCCCCAGATACGCAGTATTTT. Translating gives CATSSGRAPDTQYF.

With respect to this clone: This same CDR3 is encoded by further DNA sequences in the sample. The rearrangement links TRBV5-1 to TRBJ2-5, with D hard to call. V was cut by 0 bases and J by 5 bases, with 8 bases left in between. This CDR3 contains 13 residues. CDR1 is SGHRS and CDR2 is YFSETQ in the germline V gene. CDR3 coding DNA: TGCGCCAGCAGCTTGGGGCTGGGGGAGACCCAGTACTTC. Protein: CASSLGLGETQYF.

The chain has TRBV7-2 and TRBJ2-7; 7 nucleotides agree with TRBD2. This CDR3 is built from 14 residues. With V trimmed by 4 bases and J by 3 bases, 6 bases remained unmatched. Germline CDR1 is SGHTA and CDR2 is FQGNSA. In nucleotides, the CDR3 is TGTGCCAGCAGCTCGCTTGGGACTAACTACGAGCAGTACTTC. Translation gives CASSSLGTNYEQYF.

The genes are TRBV30 and TRBJ2-7, with TRBD2 matching 7 bases. CDR1 is GTSNPN, CDR2 SVGIG, per germline (reference sequence). After removal of 0 bases from V and 7 bases from J, the junction contained 9 bases not matched to a gene. This CDR3 has 14 amino acids. CDR3 DNA: TGTGCCTGGAGTGTACGGGAGGCTGCGGGAGAGCAGTACTTC. The encoded protein is CAWSVREAAGEQYF.

The genes are TRBV21-1 and TRBJ2-7; the table's D gene call, TRBD1, was not cross checked with the DNA. TRBV21-1 is annotated as a pseudogene. The CDR3 covers 15 residues. CDR3 protein: CASSKLGRGSYEQYF. The CDR3 DNA reads as TGTGCCAGCAGCAAATTAGGCAGGGGCTCCTACGAGCAGTACTTC.

V and J are TRBV27 and TRBJ2-1; D is unclear. The germline gives CDR1 MNHEY, CDR2 SMNVEV (reference sequence). With 0 bases removed from V and 12 bases from J, the gap between germline ends came to 15 bases. CDR3 length equals 14 residues. CDR3 residues: CASSLSRRSGRQFF. In DNA, the CDR3 is TGTGCCAGCAGTTTATCTCGGCGCTCGGGCAGGCAGTTCTTC.

V and J are TRBV11-2 and TRBJ1-3; maybe TRBD1 (6 bases). The CDR3 loop spans 17 amino acids. V was trimmed by 6 bases and J by 0 bases, leaving 18 bases between them. From germline, CDR1 is SGHAT and CDR2 FQNNGV. In nucleotides, the CDR3 is TGTGCCAGCAGTGGCGGGGGCAGGCTCAGCTCTGGAAACACCATATATTTT. Protein product: CASSGGGRLSSGNTIYF.

V and J are TRBV11-2 and TRBJ1-2; D uncertain. V was shortened by 5 bases and J by 4 bases, with 17 bases between the two germline ends. Germline loops: CDR1 SGHAT, CDR2 FQNNGV. This CDR3 region has 15 residues. The CDR3 spells CASSKSIGAAYGYTF. In nucleotides, the CDR3 is TGTGCCAGCAGCAAGTCAATCGGAGCGGCCTATGGCTACACCTTC.

A few counts support this clone. This chain uses TRBV5-4 with TRBJ1-1; unclear D gene. V lost 0 bases and J lost 4, with 10 bases in between. This CDR3 region has 14 residues. The V gene's germline CDR1 is SGHNT and CDR2 YYREEE (reference sequence). The CDR3: CASSLDLRGTEAFF. In DNA form, the CDR3 reads TGTGCCAGCAGCTTGGACCTGCGCGGCACTGAAGCTTTCTTT.